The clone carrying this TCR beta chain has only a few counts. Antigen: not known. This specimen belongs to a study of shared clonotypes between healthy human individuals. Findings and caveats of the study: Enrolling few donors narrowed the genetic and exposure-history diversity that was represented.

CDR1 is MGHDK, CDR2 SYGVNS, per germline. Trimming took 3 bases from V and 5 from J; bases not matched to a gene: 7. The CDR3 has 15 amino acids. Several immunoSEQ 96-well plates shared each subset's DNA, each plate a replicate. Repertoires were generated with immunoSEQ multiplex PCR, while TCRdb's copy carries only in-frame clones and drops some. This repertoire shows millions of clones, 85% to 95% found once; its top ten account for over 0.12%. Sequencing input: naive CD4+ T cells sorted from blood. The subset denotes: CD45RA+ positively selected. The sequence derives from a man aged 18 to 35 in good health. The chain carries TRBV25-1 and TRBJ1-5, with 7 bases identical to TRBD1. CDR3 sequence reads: CASSDSGTAYQPQHF. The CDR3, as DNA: TGTGCCAGCAGTGACTCCGGGACAGCATATCAGCCCCAGCATTTT.